This T cell receptor beta chain was documented in a study of cytomegalovirus exposure and HLA in healthy donors. Across the whole study: Findings of an earlier analysis included 90 million to 120 million unique TCR beta sequences from 200 million or so T cells. Broader study findings: Fewer N-insertions than the 666-donor mean were reportedly shown by an Asian-associated ancestry cluster in a later analysis. An analysis that was carried out later associated approximately 17,000 TCR beta sequences with HLA alleles at 0.05 false discovery rate.

Amplification used 60 Vbeta primers and 13 Jbeta primers. Sequenced by immunoSEQ multiplex PCR; TCRdb stores in-frame clones only, minus some. The data hold 150,000 or so clones, with 77% observed a single time. Note on this clone: What it binds is not known.

CDR3 length equals 15 residues. Germline CDR1 reads KGHSH; CDR2 reads LQKENI. Unmatched junction bases numbered 8, after V lost 5 bases and J lost 4 bases. The rearrangement joins TRBV18 to TRBJ2-1; TRBD1 agrees at 7 bases. The source material was PBMCs. The origin of this receptor is a male donor in good health and CMV-seropositive. The CDR3 loop is CASSIRQGSYNEQFF. In nucleotides, the CDR3 is TGTGCCAGCTCAATACGACAGGGAAGTTACAATGAGCAGTTCTTC. Variable domain in full (rest from reference TRBV18 and TRBJ2-1): NAGVMQNPRHLVRRRGQEARLRCSPMKGHSHVYWYRQLPEEGLKFMVYLQKENIIDESGMPKERFSAEFPKEGPSILRIQQVVRGDSAAYFCASSIRQGSYNEQFFGPGTRLTVL.